The 16 T cell receptor beta chains below come from one sample, sequenced in a study of human T cells and chemical hapten exposure. TCRdb passed the RACE reads through MiXCR, listing each CDR3 protein once. The data show 70,000 to 95,000 distinct CDR3 sequences, with 6.5% to 8.5% seen just once and 1.3% held by the top ten. Time point given: patch test 2, 6 weeks after DPC sensitization. Treatment of the sample: therapeutic diphenylcyclopropenone sensitization with weekly scalp DPC. The sequenced sample was whole blood, obtained in connection with sensitization to the hapten diphenylcyclopropenone (DPC). Source of these receptors: a woman aged 25-40 years with alopecia areata. Some clones in this sample may be carry-over from other donors' samples.

This clonotype was recorded at least ten times. This chain joins TRBV18 and TRBJ1-1, with D perhaps matching TRBD1 (5 bases). V was trimmed by 0 bases and J by 0 bases, leaving 8 bases between them. This CDR3 region has 15 residues. Germline values: CDR1 KGHSH, CDR2 LQKENI. The CDR3, as DNA: TGTGCCAGCTCACCACCTACAGGAATGAACACTGAAGCTTTCTTT. It codes for CASSPPTGMNTEAFF. The full variable domain, rest sourced from reference TRBV18 and TRBJ1-1, is NAGVMQNPRHLVRRRGQEARLRCSPMKGHSHVYWYRQLPEEGLKFMVYLQKENIIDESGMPKERFSAEFPKEGPSILRIQQVVRGDSAAYFCASSPPTGMNTEAFFGQGTRLTVV.

This clonotype came up many times. This chain uses TRBV7-8 with TRBJ2-1, with a possible D match to TRBD1 (5 bases). This CDR3 is built from 14 residues. V was cut by 3 bases and J by 9 bases, with 15 bases left in between. Germline lookup yields CDR1 SGHVS and CDR2 FQNEAQ. In DNA, the CDR3 is TGTGCCAGCAGCTTCTCCGACAGCGAACGTGAGCAGTTCTTC. Its translation is CASSFSDSEREQFF.

This chain uses TRBV5-1 with TRBJ2-7; 10 nucleotides line up with TRBD2. V lost 1 base and J lost 4; bases outside the gene matches: 17. Germline values: CDR1 SGHRS, CDR2 YFSETQ. There are 19 residues in the CDR3. The CDR3: CASSLQVMALAGAGYEQYF. The CDR3 DNA is TGCGCCAGCAGCTTGCAGGTTATGGCGCTAGCGGGGGCCGGGTACGAGCAGTACTTC.

This clonotype was seen more than once but under ten times. This chain connects TRBV10-3 to TRBJ2-3, with no clear D. Per germline, CDR1 ENHRY and CDR2 SYGVKD. The CDR3 contains 14 residues. V was cut by 6 bases and J by 3 bases, with 13 bases left in between. CDR3 sequence: CAISDIGRTDTQYF. In DNA, the CDR3 is TGTGCCATCAGCGATATAGGGCGTACAGATACGCAGTATTTT.

There are many counts of this clonotype. This chain links TRBV5-1 with TRBJ1-1; a weak D match, TRBD1 (5 bases). V was trimmed by 1 base and J by 0 bases, leaving 10 bases between them. The CDR3 consists of 15 residues. Germline assignment: CDR1 SGHRS and CDR2 YFSETQ. As DNA, the CDR3 is TGCGCCAGCAGCTTGTGGGGGGTGATGAACACTGAAGCTTTCTTT. Protein product: CASSLWGVMNTEAFF.

This clonotype was found a few times. The rearrangement links TRBV12-3 or TRBV12-4 to TRBJ2-7; 8 nucleotides line up with TRBD1. The V and J ends lost 5 bases and 2 bases, in that order; junction bases with no gene match: 5. The CDR3 covers 14 residues. The CDR3 here is CASSTRDRPYEQYF. Here the CDR3 DNA reads TGTGCCAGCAGTACCCGGGACAGGCCCTACGAGCAGTACTTC.

This clonotype was seen many times. The rearrangement uses TRBV12-3 or TRBV12-4 and TRBJ2-4; TRBD1 aligns across 7 bases. The junction had 6 bases not matched to a gene; V was cut back by 4 bases and J by 0 bases. There are 16 residues in the CDR3. Written as DNA, the CDR3 is TGTGCCAGCAGTTCGGGGACAGAACTAGCCAAAAACATTCAGTACTTC. Translation: CASSSGTELAKNIQYF.

This clonotype appeared many times. J is TRBJ1-2 and V is TRBV20-1; D is uncertain. V was trimmed by 0 bases and J by 2 bases, leaving 7 bases between them. The CDR3 runs 13 residues. The germline V gene encodes CDR1 DFQATT and CDR2 SNEGSKA (reference sequence). CDR3 coding DNA: TGCAGTGCTAGAGAAGGGTTAAACTATGGCTACACCTTC. It specifies CSAREGLNYGYTF.

In its sample, this clonotype was seen many times. The V call is TRBV7-6, the J call TRBJ1-4, with no clear D. The germline gives CDR1 SGHVS, CDR2 FNYEAQ. The CDR3 is made up of 12 amino acids. Trimming left V 2 bases short and J 7 bases short, with 5 bases between. CDR3: CASSLWGEKLFF. CDR3 in DNA: TGTGCCAGCAGCTTATGGGGTGAAAAACTGTTTTTT.

This clonotype was observed many times. The rearrangement links TRBV29-1 to TRBJ2-7; 7 bases map to TRBD1. This CDR3 has 14 residues. V lost 4 bases and J lost 2; bases outside the gene matches: 8. The germline V gene encodes CDR1 SQVTM and CDR2 ANQGSEA. CDR3: CSVALDRPPYEQYF. The CDR3 DNA reads TGCAGCGTTGCCCTGGACAGGCCCCCCTACGAGCAGTACTTC.

V usage is TRBV13 and J usage is TRBJ1-1; 7 bases line up with TRBD1. This CDR3 has 16 residues. Germline V gene sequence: CDR1 PRHDT, CDR2 FYEKMQ (reference sequence). J gave up 4 bases and V 1 base, and 9 bases lay outside the gene matches. CDR3 DNA: TGTGCCAGCAGCTTAGACCTACAGGGGTACGCCACTGAAGCTTTCTTT. This encodes CASSLDLQGYATEAFF.

The rearrangement uses TRBV20-1 and TRBJ2-4; D not certain. The CDR3 totals 10 residues. Per germline, CDR1 DFQATT and CDR2 SNEGSKA (reference sequence). V lost 5 bases and J 5 bases, leaving 4 bases between the germline ends. The CDR3 protein is CSAGQNIQYF. DNA of the CDR3: TGCAGTGCTGGACAAAACATTCAGTACTTC.

This clonotype was seen ten or more times. The J gene is TRBJ2-1, the V gene TRBV6-5, with TRBD2 matching 12 bases. The germline gives CDR1 MNHEY, CDR2 SVGAGI. The CDR3 spans 16 residues. The J segment lost 7 bases and the V segment lost 5 bases, leaving 9 bases of the junction unmatched. Here the CDR3 DNA reads TGTGCCAGCAGTGCCCTAGCGGGGGGGCCTATAAATGAGCAGTTCTTC. This translates into CASSALAGGPINEQFF.

J is TRBJ1-2 and V is TRBV6-5, with D perhaps matching TRBD1 (6 bases). Germline assignment: CDR1 MNHEY and CDR2 SVGAGI. The CDR3 extends over 15 amino acids. The ends were cut back, 3 bases at V and 8 bases at J, with 19 bases in the middle. This chain's CDR3 is CASSYGSGGAEGYTF. The CDR3 DNA is TGTGCCAGCAGTTATGGTTCGGGGGGCGCGGAAGGCTACACCTTC.

The V call is TRBV30, the J call TRBJ1-5, with TRBD1 as a possible D gene (5 bases). This CDR3 has 14 amino acids. The V gene lost 1 base and the J gene lost 8 bases, with 15 bases spanning the gap. Germline values: CDR1 GTSNPN, CDR2 SVGIG (reference sequence). The CDR3 region has the DNA TGTGCCTGGAGTGGCCTGCGGGGCATGGAGCCCCAGCATTTT. Its protein product is CAWSGLRGMEPQHF.

This chain connects TRBV3-1 to TRBJ1-1, with a tentative D call TRBD1 (5 bases). The CDR3 extends over 16 amino acids. V was shortened by 0 bases and J by 4 bases, with 15 bases between the two germline ends. Germline lookup yields CDR1 LGHDT and CDR2 YNNKEL (reference sequence). The CDR3 loop is CASSQDPGSTGTEAFF. CDR3 DNA sequence: TGTGCCAGCAGCCAAGATCCGGGTAGCACAGGCACTGAAGCTTTCTTT.